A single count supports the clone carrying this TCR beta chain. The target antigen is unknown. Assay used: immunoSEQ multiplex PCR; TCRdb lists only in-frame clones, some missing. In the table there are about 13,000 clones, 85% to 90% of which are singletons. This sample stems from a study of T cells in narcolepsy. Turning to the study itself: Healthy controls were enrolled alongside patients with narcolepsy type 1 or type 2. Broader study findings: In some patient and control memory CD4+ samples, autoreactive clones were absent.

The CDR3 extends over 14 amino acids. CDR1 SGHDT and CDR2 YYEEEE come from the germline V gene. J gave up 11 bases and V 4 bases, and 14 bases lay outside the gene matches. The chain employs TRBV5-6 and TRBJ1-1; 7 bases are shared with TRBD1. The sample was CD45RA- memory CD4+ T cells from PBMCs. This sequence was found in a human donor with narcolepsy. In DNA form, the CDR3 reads TGTGCCAGCAGCCAGGGACAGTTCTTTCTTACGGCTTTCTTT. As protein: CASSQGQFFLTAFF.